This TCR beta chain is from a study of PD-1 blockade in mismatch repair-deficient tumors. About the research overall: Patients had around 11 mismatch repair-deficient cancer types, all previously treated and progressing.

A remark on this clone: As yet, its antigen is unknown.

Study findings and constraints: Rapid post-treatment expansion, then contraction, generally preceding radiologic response, marked tumor-resident clones.

TCRdb's copy holds only in-frame clones and misses some; the assay was immunoSEQ multiplex PCR. Of 90,000 to 130,000 clones in the sample, over 65% were seen once. Trimming at V came to 0 bases and at J to 3 bases, leaving 4 bases not matched to a gene. Germline loops: CDR1 SGDLS, CDR2 YYNGEE. CDR3 length: 16 residues. This clonotype was obtained from an adult with mismatch repair-deficient cancer. The sequencing here drew on peripheral blood, taken 60 to 65 weeks after starting pembrolizumab. The V call is TRBV9, the J call TRBJ1-4; 8 bases match TRBD1. The CDR3 DNA follows: TGTGCCAGCAGCGTAGATCCAGGGGGCTCTAATGAAAAACTGTTTTTT. It encodes CASSVDPGGSNEKLFF. The full variable domain, with the rest looked up from reference TRBV9 and TRBJ1-4, is DSGVTQTPKHLITATGQRVTLRCSPRSGDLSVYWYQQSLDQGLQFLIQYYNGEERAKGNILERFSAQQFPDLHSELNLSSLELGDSALYFCASSVDPGGSNEKLFFGSGTQLSVL.